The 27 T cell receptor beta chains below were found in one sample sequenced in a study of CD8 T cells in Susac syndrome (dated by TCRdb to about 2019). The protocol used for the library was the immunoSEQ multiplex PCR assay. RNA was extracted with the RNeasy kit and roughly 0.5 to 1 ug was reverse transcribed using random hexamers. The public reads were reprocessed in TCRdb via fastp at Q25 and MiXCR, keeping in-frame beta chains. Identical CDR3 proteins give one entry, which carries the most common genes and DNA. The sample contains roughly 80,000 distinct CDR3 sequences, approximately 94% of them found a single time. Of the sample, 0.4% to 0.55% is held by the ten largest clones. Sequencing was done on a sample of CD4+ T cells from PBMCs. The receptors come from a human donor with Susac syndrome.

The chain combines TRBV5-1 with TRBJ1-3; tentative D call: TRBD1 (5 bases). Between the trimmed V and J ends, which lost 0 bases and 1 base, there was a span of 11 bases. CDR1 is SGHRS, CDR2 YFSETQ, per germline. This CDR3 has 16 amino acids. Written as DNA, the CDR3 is TGCGCCAGCAGCTTGGACCTCCCAGGGTCTGGAAACACCATATATTTT. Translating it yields CASSLDLPGSGNTIYF.

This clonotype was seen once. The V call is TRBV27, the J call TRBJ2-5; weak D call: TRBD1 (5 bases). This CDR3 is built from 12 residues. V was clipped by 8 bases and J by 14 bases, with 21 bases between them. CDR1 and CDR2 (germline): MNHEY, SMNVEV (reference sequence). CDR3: CASPRQGRPPYF. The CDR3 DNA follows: TGTGCCAGCCCCCGGCAGGGTCGTCCCCCCTACTTC.

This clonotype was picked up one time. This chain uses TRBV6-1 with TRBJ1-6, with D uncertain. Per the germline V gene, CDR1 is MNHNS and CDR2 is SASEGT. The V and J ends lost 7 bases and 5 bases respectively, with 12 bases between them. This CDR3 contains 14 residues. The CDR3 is CASIKGSNNSPLHF. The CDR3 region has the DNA TGTGCCAGCATCAAAGGGAGTAATAATTCACCCCTCCACTTT.

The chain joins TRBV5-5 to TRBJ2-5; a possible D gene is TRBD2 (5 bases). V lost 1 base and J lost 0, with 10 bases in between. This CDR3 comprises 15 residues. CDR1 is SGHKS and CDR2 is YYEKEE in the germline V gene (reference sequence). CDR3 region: CASSLLGANQETQYF. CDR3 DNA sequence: TGTGCCAGCAGCTTGTTGGGAGCTAACCAAGAGACCCAGTACTTC.

This CDR3 reads CASNPMGTTEAFF. CDR3 DNA sequence: TGTGCCAGCAACCCCATGGGGACCACTGAAGCTTTCTTT. The V call is TRBV7-2, the J call TRBJ1-1; a possible D gene is TRBD1 (5 bases). The CDR3 has 13 residues. Germline V gene data show CDR1 as SGHTA and CDR2 as FQGNSA. The V and J ends lost 7 bases and 4 bases respectively, with 13 bases between them.

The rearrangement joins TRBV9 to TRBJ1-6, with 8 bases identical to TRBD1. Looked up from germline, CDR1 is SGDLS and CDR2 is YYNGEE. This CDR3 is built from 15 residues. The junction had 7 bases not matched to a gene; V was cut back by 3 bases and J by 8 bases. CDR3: CASSARTGRDSPLHF. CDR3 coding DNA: TGTGCCAGCAGCGCTCGGACAGGGCGGGATTCACCCCTCCACTTT. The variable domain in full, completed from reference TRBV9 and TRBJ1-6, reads DSGVTQTPKHLITATGQRVTLRCSPRSGDLSVYWYQQSLDQGLQFLIQYYNGEERAKGNILERFSAQQFPDLHSELNLSSLELGDSALYFCASSARTGRDSPLHFGNGTRLTVT.

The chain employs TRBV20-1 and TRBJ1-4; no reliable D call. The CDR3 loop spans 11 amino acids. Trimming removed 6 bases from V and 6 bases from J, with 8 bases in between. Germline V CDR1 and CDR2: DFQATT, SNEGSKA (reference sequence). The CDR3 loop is CSARAYEKLFF. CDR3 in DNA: TGCAGTGCGCGGGCGTATGAAAAACTGTTTTTT.

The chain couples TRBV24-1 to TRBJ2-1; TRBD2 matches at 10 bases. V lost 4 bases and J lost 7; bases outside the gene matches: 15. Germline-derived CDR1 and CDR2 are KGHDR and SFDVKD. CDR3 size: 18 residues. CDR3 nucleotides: TGTGCCACCAGTGACCCAACTTCTACTAGCGGGGTGGGAAATGAGCAGTTCTTC. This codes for CATSDPTSTSGVGNEQFF.

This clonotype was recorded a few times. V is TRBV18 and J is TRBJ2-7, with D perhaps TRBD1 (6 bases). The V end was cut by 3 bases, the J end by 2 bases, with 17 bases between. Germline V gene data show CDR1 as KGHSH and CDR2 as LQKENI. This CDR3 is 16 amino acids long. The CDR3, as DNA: TGTGCCAGCTCACCTAGCACCGGGACACGAACCTACGAGCAGTACTTC. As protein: CASSPSTGTRTYEQYF.

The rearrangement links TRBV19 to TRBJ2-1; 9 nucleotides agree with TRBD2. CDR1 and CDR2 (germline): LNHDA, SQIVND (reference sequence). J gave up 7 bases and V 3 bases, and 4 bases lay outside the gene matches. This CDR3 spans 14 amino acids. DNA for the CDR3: TGTGCCAGTAGTATTAGCGGGGGTGGAAATGAGCAGTTCTTC. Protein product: CASSISGGGNEQFF.

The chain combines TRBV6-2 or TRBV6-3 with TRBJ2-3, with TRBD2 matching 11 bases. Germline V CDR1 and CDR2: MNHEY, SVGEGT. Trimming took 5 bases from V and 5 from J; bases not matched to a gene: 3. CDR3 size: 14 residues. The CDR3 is CASSRSGREDTQYF. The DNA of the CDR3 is TGTGCCAGCAGTCGTAGCGGGAGGGAAGATACGCAGTATTTT.

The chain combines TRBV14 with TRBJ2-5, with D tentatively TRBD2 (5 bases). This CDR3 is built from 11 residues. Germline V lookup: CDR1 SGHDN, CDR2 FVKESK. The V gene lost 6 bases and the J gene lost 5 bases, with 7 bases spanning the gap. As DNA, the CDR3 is TGTGCCAGCAGTCGAGGGGAGACCCAGTACTTC. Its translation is CASSRGETQYF.

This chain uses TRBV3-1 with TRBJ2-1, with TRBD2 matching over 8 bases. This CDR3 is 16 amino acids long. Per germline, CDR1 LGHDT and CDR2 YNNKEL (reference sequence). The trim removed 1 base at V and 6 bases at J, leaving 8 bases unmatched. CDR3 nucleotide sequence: TGTGCCAGCAGCCAAGTTGGTAGCGGGAAAGGCAATGAGCAGTTCTTC. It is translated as CASSQVGSGKGNEQFF.

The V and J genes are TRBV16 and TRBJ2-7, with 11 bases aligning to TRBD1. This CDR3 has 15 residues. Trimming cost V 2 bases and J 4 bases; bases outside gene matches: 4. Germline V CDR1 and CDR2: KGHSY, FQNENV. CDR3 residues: CASSQGTGGRYEQYF. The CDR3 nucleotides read TGTGCCAGCAGCCAAGGGACAGGGGGGAGATACGAGCAGTACTTC. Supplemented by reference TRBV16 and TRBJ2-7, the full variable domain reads GEEVAQTPKHLVRGEGQKAKLYCAPIKGHSYVFWYQQVLKNEFKFLISFQNENVFDETGMPKERFSAKCLPNSPCSLEIQATKLEDSAVYFCASSQGTGGRYEQYFGPGTRLTVT.

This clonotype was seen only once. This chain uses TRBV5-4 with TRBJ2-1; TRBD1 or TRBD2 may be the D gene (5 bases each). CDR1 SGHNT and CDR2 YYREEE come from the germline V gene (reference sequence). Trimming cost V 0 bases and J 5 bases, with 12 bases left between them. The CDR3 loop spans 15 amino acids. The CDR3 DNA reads TGTGCCAGCAGCTTGGGGGGCGCCGGGGACAATGAGCAGTTCTTC. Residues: CASSLGGAGDNEQFF.

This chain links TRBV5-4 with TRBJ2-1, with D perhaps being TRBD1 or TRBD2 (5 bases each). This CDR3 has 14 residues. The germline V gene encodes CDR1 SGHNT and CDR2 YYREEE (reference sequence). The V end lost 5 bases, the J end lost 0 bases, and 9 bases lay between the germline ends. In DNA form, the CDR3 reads TGTGCCAGCAGGGGGACCAGCTCCTACAATGAGCAGTTCTTC. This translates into CASRGTSSYNEQFF.

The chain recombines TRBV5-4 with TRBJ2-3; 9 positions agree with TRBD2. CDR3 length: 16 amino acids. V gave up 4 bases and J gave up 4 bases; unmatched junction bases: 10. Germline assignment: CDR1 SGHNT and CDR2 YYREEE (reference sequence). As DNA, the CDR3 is TGTGCCAGCAGCCGAGGGGGTAGCGGGGGCGCAGATACGCAGTATTTT. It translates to CASSRGGSGGADTQYF.

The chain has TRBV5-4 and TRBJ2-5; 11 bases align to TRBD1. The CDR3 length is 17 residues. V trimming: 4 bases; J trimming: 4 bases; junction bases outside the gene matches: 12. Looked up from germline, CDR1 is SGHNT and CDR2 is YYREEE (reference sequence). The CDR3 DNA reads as TGTGCCAGCAGCCGATCTCCGGGACAGGGGGGGCGAGAGACCCAGTACTTC. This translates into CASSRSPGQGGRETQYF.

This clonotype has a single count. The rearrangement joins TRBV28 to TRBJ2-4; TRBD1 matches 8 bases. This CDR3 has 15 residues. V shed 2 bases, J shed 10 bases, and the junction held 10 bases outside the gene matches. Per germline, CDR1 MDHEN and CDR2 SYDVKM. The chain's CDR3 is CASSLPPGQVSIQYF. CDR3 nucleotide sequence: TGTGCCAGCAGTTTACCCCCGGGACAGGTCTCGATTCAGTACTTC.

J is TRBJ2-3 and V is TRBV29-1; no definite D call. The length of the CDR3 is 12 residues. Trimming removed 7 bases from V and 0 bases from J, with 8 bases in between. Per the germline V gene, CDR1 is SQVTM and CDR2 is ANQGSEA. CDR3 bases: TGCAGCGCCTCCCCTAGCACAGATACGCAGTATTTT. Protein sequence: CSASPSTDTQYF.

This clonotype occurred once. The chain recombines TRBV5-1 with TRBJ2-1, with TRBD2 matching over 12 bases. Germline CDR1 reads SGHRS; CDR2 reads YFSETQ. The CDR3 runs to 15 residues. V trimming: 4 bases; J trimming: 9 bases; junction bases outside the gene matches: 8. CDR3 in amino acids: CASSALAGGLGEQFF. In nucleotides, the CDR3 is TGCGCCAGCAGCGCCCTAGCGGGGGGGCTTGGTGAGCAGTTCTTC.

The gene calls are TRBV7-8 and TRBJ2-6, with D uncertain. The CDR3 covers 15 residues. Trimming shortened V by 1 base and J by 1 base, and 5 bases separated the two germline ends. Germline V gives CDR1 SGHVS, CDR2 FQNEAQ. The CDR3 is CASSLVWSGANVLTF. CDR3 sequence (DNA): TGTGCCAGCAGCTTAGTTTGGTCTGGGGCCAACGTCCTGACTTTC.

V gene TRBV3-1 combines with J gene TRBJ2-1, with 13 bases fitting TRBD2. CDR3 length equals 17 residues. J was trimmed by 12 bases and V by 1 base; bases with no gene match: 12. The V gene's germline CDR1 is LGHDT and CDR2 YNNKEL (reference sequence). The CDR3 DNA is TGTGCCAGCAGCCAAGGGGCGTGGACTAGCGGGAGTTTTGTGCAGTTCTTC. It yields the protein CASSQGAWTSGSFVQFF.

This chain's CDR3 is CASSSQGTLGELFF. The DNA for the CDR3 is TGTGCCAGCAGCTCACAGGGGACTTTAGGGGAGCTGTTTTTT. This sequence joins TRBV11-3 and TRBJ2-2; the D gene is possibly TRBD1 (7 bases). The CDR3 length is 14 residues. V was cut by 4 bases and J by 8 bases, with 14 bases left in between. The germline V gene has CDR1 SGHNT and CDR2 YENEEA.

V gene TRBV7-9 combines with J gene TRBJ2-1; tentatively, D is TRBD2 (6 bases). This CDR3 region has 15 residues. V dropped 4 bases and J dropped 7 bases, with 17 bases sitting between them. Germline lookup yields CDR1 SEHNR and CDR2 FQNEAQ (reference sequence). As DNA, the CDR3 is TGTGCCAGCAGCTCCGGACGGAGGGCGTTGAATGAGCAGTTCTTC. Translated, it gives CASSSGRRALNEQFF.

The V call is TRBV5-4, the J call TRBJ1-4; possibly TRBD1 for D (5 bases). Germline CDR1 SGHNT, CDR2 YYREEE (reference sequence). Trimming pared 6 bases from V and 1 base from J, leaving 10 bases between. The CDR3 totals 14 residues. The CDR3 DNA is TGTGCCAGCAAACCCCAGGGAACTAATGAAAAACTGTTTTTT. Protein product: CASKPQGTNEKLFF.

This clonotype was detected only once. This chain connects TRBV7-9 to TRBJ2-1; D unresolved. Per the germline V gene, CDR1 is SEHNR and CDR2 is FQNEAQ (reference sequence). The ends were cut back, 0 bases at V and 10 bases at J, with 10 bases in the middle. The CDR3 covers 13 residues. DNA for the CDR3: TGTGCCAGCAGCTTAGCGCGCCTGTCCGAGCAGTTCTTC. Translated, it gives CASSLARLSEQFF.